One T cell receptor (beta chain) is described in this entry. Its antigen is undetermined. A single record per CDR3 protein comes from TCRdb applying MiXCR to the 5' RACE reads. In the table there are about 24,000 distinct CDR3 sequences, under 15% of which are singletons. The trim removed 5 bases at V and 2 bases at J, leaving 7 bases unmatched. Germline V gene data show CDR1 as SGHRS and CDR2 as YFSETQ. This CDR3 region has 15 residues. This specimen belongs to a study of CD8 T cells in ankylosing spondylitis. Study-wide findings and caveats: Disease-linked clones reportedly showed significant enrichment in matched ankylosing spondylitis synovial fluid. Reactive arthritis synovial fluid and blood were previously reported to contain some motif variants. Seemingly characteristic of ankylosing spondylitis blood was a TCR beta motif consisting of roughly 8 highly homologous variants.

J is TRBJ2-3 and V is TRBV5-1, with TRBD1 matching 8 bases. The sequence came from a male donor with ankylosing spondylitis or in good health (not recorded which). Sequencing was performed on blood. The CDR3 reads CASRAQGATTDTQYF. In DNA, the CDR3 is TGCGCCAGCAGGGCCCAGGGGGCTACCACAGATACGCAGTATTTT.